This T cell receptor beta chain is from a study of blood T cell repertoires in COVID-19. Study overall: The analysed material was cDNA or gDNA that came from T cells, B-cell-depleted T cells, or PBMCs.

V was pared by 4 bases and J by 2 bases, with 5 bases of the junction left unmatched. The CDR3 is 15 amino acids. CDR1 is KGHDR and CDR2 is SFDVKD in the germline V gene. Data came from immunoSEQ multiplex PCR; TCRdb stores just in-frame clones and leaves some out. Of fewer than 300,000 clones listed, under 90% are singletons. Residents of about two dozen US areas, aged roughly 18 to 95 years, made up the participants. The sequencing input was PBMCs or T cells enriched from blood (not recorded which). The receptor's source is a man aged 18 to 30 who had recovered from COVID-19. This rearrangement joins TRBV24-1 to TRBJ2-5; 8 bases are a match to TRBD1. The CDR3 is CATSEGTGPQETQYF. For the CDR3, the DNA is TGTGCCACCAGTGAGGGGACAGGCCCTCAAGAGACCCAGTACTTC.